This passage covers 30 T cell receptor beta chains from one sample sequenced in a study of CD8 T cells in Susac syndrome. Reverse transcription used about 0.45 to 1 ug RNA and random hexamers. TCRdb called the immunoSEQ multiplex PCR reads again in MiXCR, with one record for every CDR3 protein. The sample lists fewer than 85,000 distinct CDR3 sequences, 85% to 95% occurring once. The sequencing sample was made of CD8+ T cells from PBMCs. These receptors were taken from a human donor with Susac syndrome.

The chain uses TRBV6-2 or TRBV6-3 and TRBJ2-7, with 11 bases fitting TRBD1. Germline CDR1 and CDR2: MNHEY and SVGEGT. There are 14 residues in the CDR3. With V trimmed by 6 bases and J by 4 bases, 5 bases remained unmatched. This CDR3 reads CASRSGQGAYEQYF. The CDR3 coding sequence is TGTGCCAGCAGATCAGGACAGGGGGCATACGAGCAGTACTTC.

V usage is TRBV20-1 and J usage is TRBJ2-7; D gene uncertain. V gave up 5 bases and J gave up 5 bases, with 13 bases separating them. Germline CDR1 and CDR2: DFQATT and SNEGSKA (reference sequence). The CDR3 totals 12 residues. CDR3 bases: TGCAGTGCTGTGGTCAGTCGTAACGAGCAGTACTTC. Protein product: CSAVVSRNEQYF.

The J gene is TRBJ2-1, the V gene TRBV7-6; no firm D call. The CDR3 runs 15 residues. Germline V lookup: CDR1 SGHVS, CDR2 FNYEAQ. V gave up 5 bases and J gave up 1 base, with 12 bases separating them. The CDR3 nucleotides read TGTGCCAGCAGCCGAGAGGCGGTTTCCTACAATGAGCAGTTCTTC. It is translated as CASSREAVSYNEQFF.

CDR3 sequence (DNA): TGTGCCAGCAGGGGGACTAGCGGGAGTACCGGGGAGCTGTTTTTT. It translates to CASRGTSGSTGELFF. The chain carries TRBV25-1 and TRBJ2-2, with 14 bases aligning to TRBD2. Germline CDR1 and CDR2: MGHDK and SYGVNS. The V segment lost 6 bases and the J segment 5 bases; nucleotides outside the gene matches: 2. The CDR3 runs to 15 residues. The full variable domain, in which reference TRBV25-1 and TRBJ2-2 provide the parts outside the CDR3, is EADIYQTPRYLVIGTGKKITLECSQTMGHDKMYWYQQDPGMELHLIHYSYGVNSTEKGDLSSESTVSRIRTEHFPLTLESARPSHTSQYLCASRGTSGSTGELFFGEGSRLTVL.

The rearrangement uses TRBV28 and TRBJ2-6; D not certain. This CDR3 has 15 residues. V gave up 5 bases and J gave up 0 bases, with 8 bases separating them. Germline V gene data show CDR1 as MDHEN and CDR2 as SYDVKM. This CDR3 reads CASSVLSSGANVLTF. In DNA, the CDR3 is TGTGCCAGCAGTGTACTGAGCTCTGGGGCCAACGTCCTGACTTTC.

The chain links TRBV5-8 to TRBJ2-3, with 8 bases lining up with TRBD1. J lost 3 bases, V lost 4 bases, and 7 bases had no gene match. The CDR3 sequence is 15 residues long. Germline CDR1 reads SGHTS; CDR2 reads YDEGEE. The DNA of the CDR3 is TGTGCCAGCAGCCCCGGACAGGGTTCGACAGATACGCAGTATTTT. Protein sequence: CASSPGQGSTDTQYF.

The chain links TRBV5-1 to TRBJ2-1, with TRBD1 identical over 8 bases. The V gene end was trimmed by 5 bases and the J gene end by 10 bases; junction bases not matched to a gene: 5. Germline loops: CDR1 SGHRS, CDR2 YFSETQ. The CDR3 length is 12 residues. The CDR3 sequence is CASRLTGDEQFF. The CDR3 nucleotides are TGCGCCAGCAGATTGACAGGGGACGAGCAGTTCTTC. Filled out from reference TRBV5-1 and TRBJ2-1, the complete variable domain reads KAGVTQTPRYLIKTRGQQVTLSCSPISGHRSVSWYQQTPGQGLQFLFEYFSETQRNKGNFPGRFSGRQFSNSRSEMNVSTLELGDSALYLCASRLTGDEQFFGPGTRLTVL.

This rearrangement joins TRBV29-1 to TRBJ2-3, with 10 nucleotides matching TRBD2. This CDR3 region has 13 residues. Trimming cost V 8 bases and J 4 bases; bases outside gene matches: 6. Per germline, CDR1 SQVTM and CDR2 ANQGSEA. CDR3 amino acids: CSINSGRSDTQYF. The CDR3 bases are TGCAGCATCAATAGCGGGAGGTCAGATACGCAGTATTTT.

The V gene is TRBV9, the J gene TRBJ1-2; 7 bases align to TRBD1. The CDR3 has 15 amino acids. Germline lookup yields CDR1 SGDLS and CDR2 YYNGEE. V lost 3 bases and J lost 4; bases outside the gene matches: 9. CDR3 region: CASSARPQGGYGYTF. The CDR3 nucleotides read TGTGCCAGCAGCGCCCGACCGCAGGGGGGCTATGGCTACACCTTC.

The rearrangement uses TRBV9 and TRBJ2-6; D remains ambiguous. There are 16 residues in the CDR3. The V end was cut by 2 bases, the J end by 1 base, with 10 bases between. Germline CDR1 is SGDLS and CDR2 is YYNGEE. The CDR3 DNA reads as TGTGCCAGCAGCGTCGACCCCCTATCTGGGGCCAACGTCCTGACTTTC. It is translated as CASSVDPLSGANVLTF.

The genes are TRBV20-1 and TRBJ2-1; no firm D call. The V end was cut by 3 bases, the J end by 3 bases, with 9 bases between. There are 13 residues in the CDR3. Germline CDR1 DFQATT, CDR2 SNEGSKA (reference sequence). CDR3 protein: CSASQTIYNEQFF. The CDR3 bases are TGCAGTGCTAGTCAAACCATCTACAATGAGCAGTTCTTC.

V usage is TRBV20-1 and J usage is TRBJ2-1, with TRBD2 identical over 13 bases. The germline V gene has CDR1 DFQATT and CDR2 SNEGSKA (reference sequence). There are 15 residues in the CDR3. The V and J ends lost 4 bases and 6 bases, in that order; junction bases with no gene match: 6. The CDR3 DNA is TGCAGTGCTACCACCCGGACTAGCGGGAGCAATGAGCAGTTCTTC. Protein sequence: CSATTRTSGSNEQFF.

The chain recombines TRBV30 with TRBJ2-2; D gene uncertain. The CDR3 has 13 amino acids. Germline CDR1 reads GTSNPN; CDR2 reads SVGIG (reference sequence). V lost 4 bases and J 6 bases, leaving 12 bases between the germline ends. CDR3 amino acids: CAWMIGLSGELFF. CDR3 sequence (DNA): TGTGCCTGGATGATAGGTTTGTCCGGGGAGCTGTTTTTT.

V gene TRBV15 combines with J gene TRBJ2-1; D possibly corresponds to TRBD2 (6 bases). The CDR3 loop spans 13 amino acids. Germline values: CDR1 LNHNV, CDR2 YYDKDF (reference sequence). Trimming shortened V by 5 bases and J by 15 bases, and 20 bases separated the two germline ends. CDR3 sequence (DNA): TGTGCCACCAGCGGAGGGACCGCCCCATCTCCGTTCTTC. This sequence encodes CATSGGTAPSPFF.

The V and J genes are TRBV6-2 or TRBV6-3 and TRBJ2-4; D is possibly TRBD2 (5 bases). Germline V gene sequence: CDR1 MNHEY, CDR2 SVGEGT. CDR3 length: 15 residues. V was shortened by 4 bases and J by 3 bases, with 13 bases between the two germline ends. For the CDR3, the DNA is TGTGCCAGCAGTTTGCCGGGGTACGGCAAAAACATTCAGTACTTC. Protein product: CASSLPGYGKNIQYF.

The chain carries TRBV7-2 and TRBJ1-1; D is undetermined. The CDR3 contains 14 residues. V was shortened by 0 bases and J by 2 bases, with 7 bases between the two germline ends. Looked up from germline, CDR1 is SGHTA and CDR2 is FQGNSA. This CDR3 is CASSLAPGNTEAFF. Written as DNA, the CDR3 is TGTGCCAGCAGCTTAGCGCCGGGAAACACTGAAGCTTTCTTT.

V gene TRBV29-1 combines with J gene TRBJ2-1; 8 nucleotides match TRBD2. The CDR3 totals 14 residues. CDR1 is SQVTM, CDR2 ANQGSEA, per germline. After removal of 7 bases from V and 5 bases from J, the junction contained 10 bases not matched to a gene. CDR3 protein: CSGLTGGGNNEQFF. CDR3 nucleotides: TGCAGCGGGCTTACGGGAGGGGGAAACAATGAGCAGTTCTTC.

This chain uses TRBV28 with TRBJ2-7; TRBD2 is a possible D gene (5 bases). V dropped 2 bases and J dropped 4 bases, with 9 bases sitting between them. Germline values: CDR1 MDHEN, CDR2 SYDVKM. This CDR3 contains 13 residues. CDR3 nucleotides: TGTGCCAGCAGTTTACGGGGAAAGTACGAGCAGTACTTC. As protein: CASSLRGKYEQYF.

This chain connects TRBV7-8 to TRBJ2-3; 8 bases match TRBD1. The trim removed 4 bases at V and 6 bases at J, leaving 9 bases unmatched. The germline CDR1 and CDR2 sequences are SGHVS and FQNEAQ. This CDR3 has 15 residues. The CDR3 loop is CASSSFQGAGDTQYF. The DNA of the CDR3 is TGTGCCAGCAGCTCCTTTCAGGGGGCGGGCGATACGCAGTATTTT. Using reference TRBV7-8 and TRBJ2-3 for the parts outside the CDR3, the full variable domain is GAGVSQSPRYKVAKRGQDVALRCDPISGHVSLFWYQQALGQGPEFLTYFQNEAQLDKSGLPSDRFFAERPEGSVSTLKIQRTQQEDSAVYLCASSSFQGAGDTQYFGPGTRLTVL.

The genes are TRBV6-1 and TRBJ2-3, with 11 bases identical to TRBD2. Germline CDR1 and CDR2: MNHNS and SASEGT. CDR3 size: 17 residues. With 6 bases clipped from V and 1 base from J, the junction kept 9 bases outside the gene matches. The CDR3 here is CASRRDAGLAGTDTQYF. The CDR3 nucleotides are TGTGCCAGCAGGCGCGATGCGGGACTAGCGGGCACAGATACGCAGTATTTT.

The chain uses TRBV20-1 and TRBJ2-7; D possibly corresponds to TRBD1 (5 bases). The ends were cut back, 5 bases at V and 3 bases at J, with 17 bases in the middle. The CDR3 has 14 residues. Germline CDR1 reads DFQATT; CDR2 reads SNEGSKA (reference sequence). The CDR3: CSALRVSSLYEQYF. The CDR3 DNA is TGCAGTGCTCTCAGGGTCAGCTCTCTCTACGAGCAGTACTTC.

The chain joins TRBV6-2 or TRBV6-3 to TRBJ1-1, with D unresolved. The CDR3 is 13 amino acids. Trimming left V 5 bases short and J 0 bases short, with 7 bases between. Germline values: CDR1 MNHEY, CDR2 SVGEGT. CDR3 DNA sequence: TGTGCCAGCAGTCTACAGATGAACACTGAAGCTTTCTTT. Translation: CASSLQMNTEAFF.

V usage is TRBV28 and J usage is TRBJ2-7; 8 nucleotides line up with TRBD2. The CDR3 is 14 residues long. The V gene's germline CDR1 is MDHEN and CDR2 SYDVKM. J was trimmed by 3 bases and V by 4 bases; bases with no gene match: 5. The CDR3 DNA reads TGTGCCAGCAGTTCCCCGGGACTAGTCTACGAGCAGTACTTC. Its translation: CASSSPGLVYEQYF. Together with reference TRBV28 and TRBJ2-7, the CDR3 gives the full variable domain: DVKVTQSSRYLVKRTGEKVFLECVQDMDHENMFWYRQDPGLGLRLIYFSYDVKMKEKGDIPEGYSVSREKKERFSLILESASTNQTSMYLCASSSPGLVYEQYFGPGTRLTVT.

This chain joins TRBV20-1 and TRBJ2-6; maybe TRBD1 (6 bases). V lost 3 bases to trimming and J lost 2 bases, with 8 bases between them. Germline CDR1 reads DFQATT; CDR2 reads SNEGSKA (reference sequence). CDR3 length: 14 residues. CDR3 sequence: CSASEGAGANVLTF. CDR3 bases: TGCAGTGCTAGCGAGGGGGCTGGGGCCAACGTCCTGACTTTC.

The chain couples TRBV3-1 to TRBJ2-7, with TRBD2 matching 10 bases. Trimming at V came to 1 base and at J to 3 bases, leaving 0 bases not matched to a gene. Germline V gives CDR1 LGHDT, CDR2 YNNKEL (reference sequence). This CDR3 contains 14 residues. CDR3 DNA sequence: TGTGCCAGCAGCCAAGGGACTAGCGGCTACGAGCAGTACTTC. Encoded protein: CASSQGTSGYEQYF.

The chain joins TRBV28 to TRBJ1-1, with no clear D. The V and J ends lost 3 bases and 1 base respectively, with 6 bases between them. The V gene's germline CDR1 is MDHEN and CDR2 SYDVKM. The CDR3 totals 13 residues. This CDR3 is CASSFTSNTEAFF. The CDR3 nucleotides read TGTGCCAGCAGTTTTACGTCGAACACTGAAGCTTTCTTT.

The chain combines TRBV29-1 with TRBJ2-7, with D perhaps matching TRBD2 (5 bases). V lost 5 bases to trimming and J lost 2 bases, with 7 bases between them. CDR1 is SQVTM, CDR2 ANQGSEA, per germline. This CDR3 has 11 residues. The CDR3 coding sequence is TGCAGCGTTCCCGGGACCTACGAGCAGTACTTC. It encodes CSVPGTYEQYF.

The count of this clonotype is one. This rearrangement joins TRBV9 to TRBJ2-7; 12 nucleotides agree with TRBD1. Germline trimming cut 4 bases from V and 5 bases from J; bases unmatched to any gene: 10. This CDR3 has 16 residues. Germline V gene data show CDR1 as SGDLS and CDR2 as YYNGEE. CDR3 in DNA: TGTGCCAGCAGCCTAGAGTGGGACAGGGGGCGCGACGAGCAGTACTTC. Translating gives CASSLEWDRGRDEQYF.

The V call is TRBV6-2 or TRBV6-3, the J call TRBJ2-1; no firm D call. The germline gives CDR1 MNHEY, CDR2 SVGEGT. The CDR3 covers 11 residues. Trimming shortened V by 7 bases and J by 4 bases, and 5 bases separated the two germline ends. CDR3 sequence reads: CASIHYNEQFF. In nucleotides, the CDR3 is TGTGCCAGCATCCATTACAATGAGCAGTTCTTC.

V and J are TRBV5-6 and TRBJ2-6; TRBD1 is a possible D gene (5 bases). Germline CDR1 and CDR2: SGHDT and YYEEEE. The CDR3 contains 14 residues. Between the trimmed V and J ends, which lost 4 bases and 1 base, there was a span of 6 bases. The CDR3 DNA reads as TGTGCCAGCAGCCAGGGTTCTGGGGCCAACGTCCTGACTTTC. Its protein product is CASSQGSGANVLTF.